What follows are 30 T cell receptor beta chains derived from one specimen sequenced in a study of blood T cells in healthy people across ages. A second PCR of 7 to 11 cycles used a sample-barcoded 5' primer and a J-beta primer mix. TCRdb used MiXCR to reprocess the 5' RACE reads, holding one entry per CDR3 protein. The repertoire holds about 830,000 distinct CDR3 sequences, with approximately 59% as singletons. Sequenced input: blood. These receptors were taken from a man aged 30 to 45 in good health.

The chain is built from TRBV19 and TRBJ2-1; 13 bases line up with TRBD2. The ends lost 5 bases at V and 0 bases at J; junction bases unmatched: 7. In germline, CDR1 is LNHDA, CDR2 SQIVND (reference sequence). The CDR3 consists of 18 residues. The CDR3 DNA is TGTGCCAGTAGTTTAGGACTAGCGGGGGATCTCTCCTACAATGAGCAGTTCTTC. As protein: CASSLGLAGDLSYNEQFF.

The chain recombines TRBV20-1 with TRBJ1-4, with D perhaps TRBD1 (6 bases). The germline gives CDR1 DFQATT, CDR2 SNEGSKA (reference sequence). CDR3 length: 14 residues. The V end lost 3 bases, the J end lost 4 bases, and 12 bases lay between the germline ends. The CDR3 DNA sequence: TGCAGTGCTAGCCCCAGGGGTCTTAATGAAAAACTGTTTTTT. This codes for CSASPRGLNEKLFF.

V and J are TRBV28 and TRBJ2-1; 7 bases fit TRBD1. The CDR3 contains 14 residues. The germline V gene has CDR1 MDHEN and CDR2 SYDVKM. Germline trimming cut 2 bases from V and 15 bases from J; bases unmatched to any gene: 13. For the CDR3, the DNA is TGTGCCAGCAGTTTACCCGTAGGGGGCGGCCAGCGGTTCTTC. This encodes CASSLPVGGGQRFF. Supplemented by reference TRBV28 and TRBJ2-1, the full variable domain reads DVKVTQSSRYLVKRTGEKVFLECVQDMDHENMFWYRQDPGLGLRLIYFSYDVKMKEKGDIPEGYSVSREKKERFSLILESASTNQTSMYLCASSLPVGGGQRFFGPGTRLTVL.

This chain joins TRBV10-3 and TRBJ1-5; D is unclear. The CDR3 sequence is 13 residues long. The germline gives CDR1 ENHRY, CDR2 SYGVKD. V was clipped by 3 bases and J by 0 bases, with 3 bases between them. CDR3 residues: CAISDYSNQPQHF. The CDR3 bases are TGTGCCATCAGTGATTATAGCAATCAGCCCCAGCATTTT.

The rearrangement joins TRBV29-1 to TRBJ1-2, with D unclear. V dropped 6 bases and J dropped 3 bases, with 8 bases sitting between them. This CDR3 contains 11 residues. The germline V gene encodes CDR1 SQVTM and CDR2 ANQGSEA. The chain's CDR3 is CSVTEYYGYTF. The CDR3, as DNA: TGCAGCGTCACAGAATACTATGGCTACACCTTC.

This clonotype was seen once. An end of the junction does not agree with germline; a read error may underlie this. The chain is built from TRBV4-1 and TRBJ2-1, with 7 positions matching TRBD2. Per germline, CDR1 MGHRA and CDR2 YSYEKL. The CDR3 is 18 amino acids. The DNA of the CDR3 is TGCGCCAACAGCCTTAGGATGAGCGGGACGGGTAGGTACAATGAGCAGTTCTTC. Its protein is CANSLRMSGTGRYNEQFF.

The chain couples TRBV12-3 or TRBV12-4 to TRBJ2-1; D not certain. V lost 4 bases, J lost 8 bases, and 6 bases lay in between. The CDR3 is made up of 11 amino acids. DNA of the CDR3: TGTGCCAGCAGTTCCACCGATGAGCAGTTCTTC. Translated, it gives CASSSTDEQFF.

On this clonotype itself: One end of the junction is discordant with germline, which a read error may explain. The chain recombines TRBV4-3 with TRBJ2-1; tentatively, D is TRBD2 (6 bases). The germline gives CDR1 LGHNA, CDR2 YSLEER. The CDR3 loop spans 16 amino acids. Here the CDR3 DNA reads TGCGCCAGCGGCCAAGACTACCGGGACTTTTACAATGAGCAGTTCTTC. Amino acids: CASGQDYRDFYNEQFF.

This clonotype occurred once. A much bigger clone sits one base away, suggesting this may be a read error. The chain recombines TRBV11-2 with TRBJ2-7; 8 nucleotides align to TRBD1. The V and J ends lost 5 bases and 2 bases, in that order; junction bases with no gene match: 5. The CDR3 spans 14 residues. CDR1 and CDR2 (germline): SGHAT, FQNNGV. In DNA, the CDR3 is TGTGCCAGCAGCCCGCAGACAGGGGCCTACGAGCAGTACTTC. Amino acids: CASSPQTGAYEQYF.

The J gene is TRBJ2-2, the V gene TRBV27; D gene uncertain. The V end lost 4 bases, the J end lost 4 bases, and 10 bases lay between the germline ends. This CDR3 comprises 14 residues. Germline V lookup: CDR1 MNHEY, CDR2 SMNVEV (reference sequence). CDR3 bases: TGTGCCAGCAGTTCTCAATCGGGCACCGGGGAGCTGTTTTTT. Translating gives CASSSQSGTGELFF.

The chain joins TRBV4-1 to TRBJ2-7, with 9 bases lining up with TRBD2. The CDR3 covers 15 residues. V was clipped by 1 base and J by 6 bases; unmatched bases: 7. Germline V gene sequence: CDR1 MGHRA, CDR2 YSYEKL. CDR3 loop: CASSQAPGLAIEQYF. The CDR3, as DNA: TGCGCCAGCAGCCAAGCGCCGGGACTAGCCATCGAGCAGTACTTC.

This sequence joins TRBV20-1 and TRBJ2-1; D possibly uses TRBD1 or TRBD2 (5 bases each). The end of the DNA aligns better with TRBJ2-7, so the J call may be wrong. CDR3 length: 15 amino acids. Germline values: CDR1 DFQATT, CDR2 SNEGSKA (reference sequence). The CDR3 sequence: CSAQGGLQGSYEQYF. The DNA of the CDR3 is TGCAGTGCTCAGGGCGGACTCCAGGGCTCCTACGAGCAGTACTTC.

The rearrangement joins TRBV28 to TRBJ2-1; 7 nucleotides line up with TRBD1. Germline-derived CDR1 and CDR2 are MDHEN and SYDVKM. V dropped 5 bases and J dropped 6; count of bases not matched to a gene: 7. CDR3 length: 14 amino acids. CDR3: CASSTRQGSNEQFF. CDR3 in DNA: TGTGCCAGCAGTACCAGACAGGGATCCAATGAGCAGTTCTTC.

The gene calls are TRBV5-1 and TRBJ1-5, with D hard to call. CDR3 size: 13 residues. Germline CDR1 is SGHRS and CDR2 is YFSETQ. V was clipped by 4 bases and J by 5 bases, with 10 bases between them. CDR3 sequence (DNA): TGCGCCAGCAGCGTAGACGGAGATCAGCCCCAGCATTTT. Its protein product is CASSVDGDQPQHF. Combining the CDR3 with reference TRBV5-1 and TRBJ1-5 gives the whole variable domain KAGVTQTPRYLIKTRGQQVTLSCSPISGHRSVSWYQQTPGQGLQFLFEYFSETQRNKGNFPGRFSGRQFSNSRSEMNVSTLELGDSALYLCASSVDGDQPQHFGDGTRLSIL.

The chain carries TRBV6-1 and TRBJ1-5; D is undetermined. With 8 bases removed from V and 4 bases from J, the gap between germline ends came to 12 bases. The CDR3 runs to 13 residues. The germline V gene encodes CDR1 MNHNS and CDR2 SASEGT. In DNA, the CDR3 is TGTGCCAGCGTCGCTCTACGAAATCAGCCCCAGCATTTT. It encodes CASVALRNQPQHF.

This clonotype was recorded a few times. The chain links TRBV10-3 to TRBJ1-1; a possible D gene is TRBD1 (6 bases). Trimming shortened V by 6 bases and J by 5 bases, and 19 bases separated the two germline ends. Per germline, CDR1 ENHRY and CDR2 SYGVKD. CDR3 length: 15 amino acids. The DNA of the CDR3 is TGTGCCATCAGCCCGGAAATGGGAGGGGGAACTGAAGCTTTCTTT. As protein: CAISPEMGGGTEAFF.

The chain recombines TRBV25-1 with TRBJ2-7; D is undetermined. Between the trimmed V and J ends, which lost 1 base and 0 bases, there was a span of 7 bases. CDR1 and CDR2 from the germline V gene are MGHDK and SYGVNS. The CDR3 length is 14 residues. CDR3 region: CASSESLSSYEQYF. DNA of the CDR3: TGTGCCAGCAGTGAATCGTTAAGCTCCTACGAGCAGTACTTC.

The chain uses TRBV2 and TRBJ2-1; 8 nucleotides line up with TRBD1. The ends lost 8 bases at V and 9 bases at J; junction bases unmatched: 6. CDR3 length: 12 amino acids. CDR1 is SNHLY, CDR2 FYNNEI, per germline. The CDR3 nucleotides are TGTGCCAGCCGGGACAGGCGTCTTGAGCAGTTCTTC. This codes for CASRDRRLEQFF.

This clonotype has a single count. J is TRBJ2-4 and V is TRBV29-1; a weak D match, TRBD1 (6 bases). With the DNA end fitting TRBJ2-7 better, the J assignment may be wrong. The CDR3 is 13 residues long. Germline CDR1 and CDR2: SQVTM and ANQGSEA. The CDR3 loop reads CSAIQGLRYEQYF. CDR3 bases: TGCAGCGCCATACAGGGCCTGAGATACGAGCAGTACTTC.

The chain has TRBV27 and TRBJ2-7; TRBD2 matches 8 bases. Germline CDR1 and CDR2: MNHEY and SMNVEV (reference sequence). The CDR3 loop spans 14 amino acids. Unmatched junction bases numbered 3, after V lost 2 bases and J lost 3 bases. This chain's CDR3 is CASSLSAGGYEQYF. DNA for the CDR3: TGTGCCAGCAGTTTAAGTGCGGGGGGCTACGAGCAGTACTTC.

This clonotype came up many times. V and J are TRBV12-3 or TRBV12-4 and TRBJ2-1; D is unclear. V lost 6 bases, J lost 1 base, and 13 bases lay in between. CDR3 size: 15 residues. CDR3 nucleotide sequence: TGTGCCAGCAGCCCTCCGCTGGGGTCCTACAATGAGCAGTTCTTC. This sequence encodes CASSPPLGSYNEQFF.

The chain recombines TRBV4-1 with TRBJ2-1, with TRBD2 matching over 13 bases. The CDR3 is made up of 16 amino acids. Germline V gene sequence: CDR1 MGHRA, CDR2 YSYEKL. The trim removed 2 bases at V and 9 bases at J, leaving 7 bases unmatched. Here the CDR3 DNA reads TGCGCCAGCAGCCAACCAACTAGCGGGGGGGCCGGTGAGCAGTTCTTC. Protein sequence: CASSQPTSGGAGEQFF.

This clonotype was observed a few times. J is TRBJ1-5 and V is TRBV29-1, with D possibly TRBD1 on 5 matching bases. The germline V gene encodes CDR1 SQVTM and CDR2 ANQGSEA. The CDR3 length is 12 residues. With 6 bases removed from V and 3 bases from J, the gap between germline ends came to 9 bases. The CDR3 sequence is CSVRDANQPQHF. The CDR3 DNA is TGCAGCGTCCGGGACGCCAATCAGCCCCAGCATTTT. The full variable domain, with the rest looked up from reference TRBV29-1 and TRBJ1-5, is SAVISQKPSRDICQRGTSLTIQCQVDSQVTMMFWYRQQPGQSLTLIATANQGSEATYESGFVIDKFPISRPNLTFSTLTVSNMSPEDSSIYLCSVRDANQPQHFGDGTRLSIL.

This clonotype appeared a single time. The V call is TRBV7-2, the J call TRBJ2-7, with D maybe TRBD2 (6 bases). Trimming removed 3 bases at V and 2 bases at J, with 11 bases between. This CDR3 has 14 residues. CDR1 is SGHTA, CDR2 FQGNSA, per germline. The CDR3 sequence is CASSFTGTPYEQYF. The CDR3, as DNA: TGTGCCAGCAGCTTCACCGGGACTCCCTACGAGCAGTACTTC.

This rearrangement joins TRBV5-8 to TRBJ2-7; 7 bases are shared with TRBD1. CDR3 length: 12 amino acids. The ends lost 4 bases at V and 8 bases at J; junction bases unmatched: 6. Germline V CDR1 and CDR2: SGHTS, YDEGEE. The CDR3 is CASSDMTGQQYF. The CDR3 bases are TGTGCCAGCAGCGATATGACAGGGCAGCAGTACTTC.

The chain couples TRBV5-6 to TRBJ2-1; a possible D gene is TRBD1 (5 bases). V was trimmed by 4 bases and J by 0 bases, leaving 17 bases between them. The CDR3 covers 17 residues. The germline CDR1 and CDR2 sequences are SGHDT and YYEEEE. As DNA, the CDR3 is TGTGCCAGCAGCGGCGGTGGGGCATACAGCTCCTACAATGAGCAGTTCTTC. This codes for CASSGGGAYSSYNEQFF.

About this clonotype: Compared with germline, one end of the junction differs, possibly owing to a read error. The V gene is TRBV13, the J gene TRBJ2-3; D remains unclear. Germline lookup yields CDR1 PRHDT and CDR2 FYEKMQ (reference sequence). The CDR3 loop spans 12 amino acids. CDR3 amino acids: CANSLSPDTQYF. DNA for the CDR3: TGTGCCAACAGCTTATCCCCAGATACGCAGTATTTT.

This clonotype has a handful of counts. This chain links TRBV24-1 with TRBJ2-3, with D possibly TRBD2 on 5 matching bases. Germline V gene data show CDR1 as KGHDR and CDR2 as SFDVKD. The CDR3 extends over 14 amino acids. The V gene lost 4 bases and the J gene lost 4 bases, with 11 bases spanning the gap. DNA for the CDR3: TGTGCCACCAGTGACGAAGGACTGCCAGATACGCAGTATTTT. It codes for CATSDEGLPDTQYF.

The chain links TRBV12-3 or TRBV12-4 to TRBJ2-3; 11 bases are shared with TRBD2. The CDR3 has 15 amino acids. V shed 4 bases, J shed 5 bases, and the junction held 5 bases outside the gene matches. The CDR3 sequence is CASSYLGTSGDTQYF. The CDR3 DNA sequence: TGTGCCAGCAGTTACCTAGGGACTAGCGGAGATACGCAGTATTTT.

The V gene is TRBV9, the J gene TRBJ1-2; perhaps TRBD1 as D (5 bases). Trimming stripped 5 bases from V and 7 bases from J, with 15 bases between. The CDR3 runs 13 residues. Germline CDR1 reads SGDLS; CDR2 reads YYNGEE. The CDR3 DNA reads as TGTGCCAGCAGATCCGGGGGGGAGGGTGGCTACACCTTC. It specifies CASRSGGEGGYTF.